Listed here is a single T cell receptor beta chain. Its antigen remains unidentified. Produced via immunoSEQ multiplex PCR; TCRdb's table is partial and in-frame only. This sample yields roughly 140,000 clones, of which roughly 92% are seen a single time; around 0.33% belongs to the top ten. Trimming took 2 bases from V and 5 from J, leaving 4 bases between them. Per germline, CDR1 KGHSH and CDR2 LQKENI. The CDR3 has 13 amino acids. These data belong to a study of OX40 agonist ivuxolimab in advanced cancers. Study summary: People in dose escalation had one of these cancers: hepatocellular carcinoma, melanoma, renal cell or head and neck cancer.

Study-wide points: What antigens the expanded peripheral T cells recognized was never established.

The genes are TRBV18 and TRBJ1-6; D gene ambiguous. The receptor's source is an adult with an advanced solid tumor such as melanoma, head and neck, liver or kidney cancer. Here the sequenced sample was CD4+ or CD8+ T cells sorted from blood, taken in a trial of the OX40 agonist ivuxolimab. CDR3: CASSPGDNSPLHF. CDR3 coding DNA: TGTGCCAGCTCACCAGGGGATAATTCACCCCTCCACTTT.